This TCR beta chain was captured by sequencing in a study of identical twins. Template switching added a universal primer site, and cDNA bore unique molecular identifiers. TCRdb processed the 5' RACE reads anew with MiXCR; each CDR3 protein has one entry. This sample has about 810,000 distinct CDR3 sequences; about 12% occur once, and the top ten carry around 1.6%. Germline CDR1 is DFQATT and CDR2 is SNEGSKA (reference sequence). Trimming shortened V by 0 bases and J by 2 bases, and 5 bases separated the two germline ends. The CDR3 has 13 amino acids. This sample was shared with a second study, whose subject was yellow fever vaccine responses in identical twins.

The rearrangement joins TRBV20-1 to TRBJ2-4, with D uncertain. The sequenced material came from PBMCs. This receptor was identified in a woman in her late teens or twenties in good health. The DNA for the CDR3 is TGCAGTGCTAGAGATGAAACCAAAAACATTCAGTACTTC. Protein sequence: CSARDETKNIQYF.